This T cell receptor beta chain was sequenced for a study of CD8 T cells in ankylosing spondylitis (dated 2017 in TCRdb). About the full investigation: To find TCR variants linked to disease, the study profiled T cell receptor beta repertoires in ankylosing spondylitis patients and healthy donors. In total, the full study cohort was made up of roughly 110 healthy donors and 25 ankylosing spondylitis patients. Peripheral blood was sampled, and synovial fluid was additionally collected from ankylosing spondylitis patients. Study-wide findings and limitations: In peripheral blood, the disease-linked clones were found at relatively low frequencies and had a CD8+ phenotype. A TCR beta motif of several highly homologous amino acid variants appeared characteristic of blood from ankylosing spondylitis patients. Some TCR beta motif variants had previously been reported in synovial fluid and blood of reactive arthritis patients, which suggested common disease-initiation mechanisms. Significant enrichment of the disease-linked clones was reported in matched synovial fluid samples from ankylosing spondylitis patients.

The CDR3 numbers 15 residues from cysteine through phenylalanine. Kept here is only the CDR3 DNA, which spans 45 bases and is read in frame from base 1. Taken from the germline V gene (reference sequence), the CDR1 and CDR2 loops are GTSNPN and SVGIG. Trimming takes 0 bases off V and 2 bases off J; junction bases not matched to a gene: 4. Instrument used: Illumina HiSeq 2500. TCR beta libraries were prepared by quantitative 5'-RACE with molecular barcodes. For the original study's pipeline: Disease-linked TCR variants were identified with a new computational method built on a probabilistic model of VDJ rearrangement. The public reads were quality trimmed at Q25 with fastp and then assembled into clones with MiXCR by TCRdb, keeping productive beta chains. Records with the same CDR3 protein are collapsed into one entry carrying the most frequent genes and DNA. V and J calls and clone size were set by TCRdb, not the authors. The sample table shows 700,000 to 850,000 distinct CDR3 sequences, and about 11% are seen once. Roughly 0.51% of the sample is taken by the ten largest.

A word on this clonotype: What antigen it recognizes has not been identified. Base qualities are not provided; no much larger clone lies one nucleotide away.

The chain is encoded by TRBV30 joined to TRBJ2-1, and 7 junctional nucleotides match TRBD1. Specimen: blood, either unsorted or a sorted T cell fraction (not recorded which). The TCR originated in a male donor with ankylosing spondylitis. The CDR3 in this case is CAWSVPGGTYNEQFF. The nucleotide sequence is given as TGTGCCTGGAGTGTTCCAGGGGGTACCTACAATGAGCAGTTCTTC.